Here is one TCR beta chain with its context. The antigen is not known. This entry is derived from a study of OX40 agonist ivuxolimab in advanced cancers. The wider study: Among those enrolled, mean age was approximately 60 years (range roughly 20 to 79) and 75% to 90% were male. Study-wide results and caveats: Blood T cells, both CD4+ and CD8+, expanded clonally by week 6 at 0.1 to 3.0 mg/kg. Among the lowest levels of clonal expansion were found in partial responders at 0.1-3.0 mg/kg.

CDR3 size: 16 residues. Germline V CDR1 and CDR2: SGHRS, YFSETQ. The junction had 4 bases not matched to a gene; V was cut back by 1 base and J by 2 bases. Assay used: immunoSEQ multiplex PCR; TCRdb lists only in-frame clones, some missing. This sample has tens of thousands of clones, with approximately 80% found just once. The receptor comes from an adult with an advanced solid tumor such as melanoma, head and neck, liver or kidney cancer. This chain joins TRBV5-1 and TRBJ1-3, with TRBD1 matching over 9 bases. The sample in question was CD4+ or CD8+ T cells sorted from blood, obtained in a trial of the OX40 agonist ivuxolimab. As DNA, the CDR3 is TGCGCCAGCAGCTTGAGGGGACAGGGAACTGGAAACACCATATATTTT. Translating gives CASSLRGQGTGNTIYF.